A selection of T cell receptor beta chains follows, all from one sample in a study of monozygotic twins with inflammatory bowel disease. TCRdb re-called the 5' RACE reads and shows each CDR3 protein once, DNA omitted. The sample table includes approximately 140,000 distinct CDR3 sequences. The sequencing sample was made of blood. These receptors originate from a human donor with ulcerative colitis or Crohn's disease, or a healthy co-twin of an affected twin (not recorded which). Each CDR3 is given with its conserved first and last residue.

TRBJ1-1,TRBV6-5,CASSYDRGLTEVFF
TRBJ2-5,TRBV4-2,CASSQGSGGRGRTETQYF
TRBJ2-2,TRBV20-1,CSARDRRTNTGELFF
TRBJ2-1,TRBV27,CASSLSGGIPIHNEQFF
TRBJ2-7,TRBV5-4,CASRSRGNSYEQYF
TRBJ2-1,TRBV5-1,CASSLDRGPQGEQFF
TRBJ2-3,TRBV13,CASSLGASGGIDTQYF
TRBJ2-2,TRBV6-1,CASSRQALNTGELFF
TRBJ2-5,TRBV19,CASSGMQETQYF
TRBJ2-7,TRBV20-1,CSAHSGARVYEQYF
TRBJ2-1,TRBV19,CASSKRRDFNEQFF
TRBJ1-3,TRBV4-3,CASSQGAVQSGNTIYF
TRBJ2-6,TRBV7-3,CASSPDRGRLHSGANVLTF
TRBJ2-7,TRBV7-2,CASSISGTLDSYEQYF
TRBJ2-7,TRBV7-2,CASSYGTLEGYEQYF
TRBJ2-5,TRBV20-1,CSALPVDSFQETQYF
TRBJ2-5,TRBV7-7,CASSPSRGAQETQYF
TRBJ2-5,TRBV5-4,CASSPIGRETQYF
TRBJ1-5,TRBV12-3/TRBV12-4,CASSFWGLGNQPQHF
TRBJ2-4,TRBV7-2,CASSLGQIAKNIQYF
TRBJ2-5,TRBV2,CASSQGDRLVAETQYF
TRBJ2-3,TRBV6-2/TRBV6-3,CASSYPRGATSTDTQYF
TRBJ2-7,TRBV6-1,CASSGGGAFYEQYF
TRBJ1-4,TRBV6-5,CASSYSTGGIEKLFF
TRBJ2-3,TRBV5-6,CASSQTGGASDTQYF
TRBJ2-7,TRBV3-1,CASNQDYNRGGEQYF
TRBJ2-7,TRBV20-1,CSARQGGSSYEQYF
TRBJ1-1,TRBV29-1,CSVGRVQYMEAFF
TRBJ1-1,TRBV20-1,CSERGAGSEAFF
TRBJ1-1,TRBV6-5,CASSYTGGNTEAFF
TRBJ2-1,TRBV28,CASSLFGLSSYNEQFF
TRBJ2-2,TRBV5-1,CASSPDRERLVAGELFF
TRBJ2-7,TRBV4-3,CASSLTGTSGVQYF
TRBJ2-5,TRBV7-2,CASSTGLAGGAETQYF
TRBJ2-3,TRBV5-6,CASSGGLAATDTQYF
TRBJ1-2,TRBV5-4,CASSLVFGDRFHGYTF
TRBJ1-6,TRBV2,CASSKDRGNSPLHF
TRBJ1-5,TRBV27,CASKGQGTYSNQPQHF
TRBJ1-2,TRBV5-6,CASSLGGGGYTF
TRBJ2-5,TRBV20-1,CSAPDPGETQYF
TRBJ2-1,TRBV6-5,CASSWSGPSYNEQFF
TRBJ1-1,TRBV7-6,CASSLTGLMNTEAFF
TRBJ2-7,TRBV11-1,CASSSSRHEQYF